The rows below give T cell receptor beta chains drawn from one sample of a study of T cell changes during pregnancy in multiple sclerosis. The method was immunoSEQ multiplex PCR; TCRdb's version includes in-frame clones alone and lacks a portion of them. The sample holds approximately 33,000 clones, about 91% seen once. The sample was CD4+ T cells from peripheral blood mononuclear cells, taken in the first trimester of pregnancy. These receptors all stem from a female donor in good health, enrolled as a control in a pregnancy study. The CDR3 runs from the conserved cysteine through the conserved F or W. The order of the fields is D gene, V gene, J gene, clone size, CDR3 DNA, CDR3 protein. The D gene is left open where the match is weak. A row's size may be missing; if present it is once, few, many or a size class.

D gene: .; V gene: TRBV18; J gene: TRBJ2-3; clone size: .; CDR3 DNA: TGTGCCAGCTCACCACTAGCCGCGGAATCAGATACGCAGTATTTT; CDR3 protein: CASSPLAAESDTQYF
D gene: .; V gene: TRBV7-2; J gene: TRBJ1-2; clone size: few; CDR3 DNA: TGTGCCAGCAGCTTAGCGAACATCAGGCCTAACTATGGCTACACCTTC; CDR3 protein: CASSLANIRPNYGYTF
D gene: .; V gene: TRBV11-2; J gene: TRBJ2-5; clone size: .; CDR3 DNA: TGTGCCAGCAGCTTATGGCAGAGGGAAGAGACCCAGTACTTC; CDR3 protein: CASSLWQREETQYF
D gene: TRBD1; V gene: TRBV7-6; J gene: TRBJ1-2; clone size: .; CDR3 DNA: TGTGCCAGCAGCGCAACTGGAAACAGGGGAGGTTATGGCTACACCTTC; CDR3 protein: CASSATGNRGGYGYTF
D gene: .; V gene: TRBV7-2; J gene: TRBJ1-1; clone size: .; CDR3 DNA: TGTGCCAGCAGCTCCGCTGCCTATGAAACTGAAGCTTTCTTT; CDR3 protein: CASSSAAYETEAFF
D gene: .; V gene: TRBV11-2; J gene: TRBJ1-2; clone size: .; CDR3 DNA: TGTGCCAGCAGCTCAGTACTTGGGAGATACTATGGCTACACCTTC; CDR3 protein: CASSSVLGRYYGYTF
D gene: .; V gene: TRBV6-1; J gene: TRBJ1-4; clone size: .; CDR3 DNA: TGTGCCAGCAGTGAAAGTCAGGGTGTAAAACTGTTTTTT; CDR3 protein: CASSESQGVKLFF
D gene: .; V gene: TRBV4-1; J gene: TRBJ1-1; clone size: .; CDR3 DNA: TGCGCCAGCAGCCAAGACCCAGGGAAGGGGACTGAAGCTTTCTTT; CDR3 protein: CASSQDPGKGTEAFF
D gene: .; V gene: TRBV10-2; J gene: TRBJ1-1; clone size: .; CDR3 DNA: TGCGCCAGCACAGGTTGGCAGAGGAACACTGAAGCTTTCTTT; CDR3 protein: CASTGWQRNTEAFF
D gene: TRBD2; V gene: TRBV5-4; J gene: TRBJ2-7; clone size: .; CDR3 DNA: TGTGCCAGCAGCTTAGTAGCGGGGGGCTCCTACGAGCAGTACTTC; CDR3 protein: CASSLVAGGSYEQYF
D gene: .; V gene: TRBV21-1; J gene: TRBJ1-4; clone size: .; CDR3 DNA: TGTGCCAGCAGCAAAAAGGGGCGGGACAGGGAGGTGCAATCTAATGAAAAACTGTTTTTT; CDR3 protein: CASSKKGRDREVQSNEKLFF
D gene: TRBD1; V gene: TRBV27; J gene: TRBJ1-2; clone size: .; CDR3 DNA: TGTGCCAGCAGCCCAGCAGAGGGACAGGGTTCGAGGACTCATGGCTACACCTTC; CDR3 protein: CASSPAEGQGSRTHGYTF
D gene: .; V gene: TRBV19; J gene: TRBJ2-7; clone size: .; CDR3 DNA: TGTGCCAGTAGTATTCAGGGCCACGAGCAGTACTTC; CDR3 protein: CASSIQGHEQYF
D gene: .; V gene: TRBV7-2; J gene: TRBJ2-3; clone size: .; CDR3 DNA: TGTGCCAGCAGCTTTACCGGGTCCACAGATACGCAGTATTTT; CDR3 protein: CASSFTGSTDTQYF
D gene: TRBD1; V gene: TRBV9; J gene: TRBJ2-7; clone size: .; CDR3 DNA: TGTGCCAGCAGCGCGGGGACAGGGGGCTTCTACGAGCAGTACTTC; CDR3 protein: CASSAGTGGFYEQYF